The 24 T cell receptor beta chains presented below share a single source sample, sequenced in a study of siplizumab effects on memory and regulatory T cells. This table comes from immunoSEQ multiplex PCR, and its TCRdb copy is limited to in-frame clones, with some not included. The table has several thousand clones, about 38% seen once; the top ten hold roughly 6%. Researchers maintained the mixed lymphocyte reaction cells in coculture at 37°C for more than five days. These receptors have no known antigen. Sequencing used CFSE-low (dividing) CD8+ T cells sorted from an allogeneic mixed lymphocyte reaction. The receptor source for this set is a human donor in good health; the cells came from an allogeneic mixed lymphocyte reaction.

This rearrangement joins TRBV5-8 to TRBJ2-7; TRBD2 aligns across 11 bases. The germline V gene encodes CDR1 SGHTS and CDR2 YDEGEE. J lost 2 bases, V lost 4 bases, and 8 bases had no gene match. The CDR3 is made up of 16 amino acids. CDR3: CASSALQGLAAYEQYF. DNA for the CDR3: TGTGCCAGCAGCGCCCTACAGGGACTAGCGGCCTACGAGCAGTACTTC.

Concerning this clone itself: At one end, the junction sequence differs from germline, possibly due to a read error. V is TRBV7-7 and J is TRBJ2-5, with TRBD1 matching 8 bases. This CDR3 contains 16 residues. Looked up from germline, CDR1 is SSHAT and CDR2 is FNYEAQ (reference sequence). CDR3 sequence (DNA): TGTGCTAGCAGCTTAGGAACAGGGGGTTATCAAGAGACCCAGTACTTC. Protein sequence: CASSLGTGGYQETQYF.

As for this clone: At one of its ends the junction is not consistent with the germline gene, which may arise from a read error. The V and J genes are TRBV5-1 and TRBJ2-5, with D perhaps matching TRBD2 (6 bases). Germline assignment: CDR1 SGHRS and CDR2 YFSETQ. There are 14 residues in the CDR3. This CDR3 is CASTVAGNQETQYF. The CDR3 coding sequence is TGTGCCAGCACAGTCGCGGGGAATCAAGAGACCCAGTACTTC.

This rearrangement joins TRBV4-1 to TRBJ1-5; 7 nucleotides line up with TRBD1. The ends lost 0 bases at V and 2 bases at J; junction bases unmatched: 7. The CDR3 runs 17 residues. From germline, CDR1 is MGHRA and CDR2 YSYEKL. CDR3 in amino acids: CASSQDWSGGGNQPQHF. The DNA for the CDR3 is TGCGCCAGCAGCCAAGATTGGTCAGGGGGAGGCAATCAGCCCCAGCATTTT.

The chain links TRBV7-2 to TRBJ2-1; 11 bases are shared with TRBD2. Germline CDR1 reads SGHTA; CDR2 reads FQGNSA. V dropped 3 bases and J dropped 4; count of bases not matched to a gene: 2. The CDR3 extends over 15 amino acids. This chain's CDR3 is CASSLGTSGYNEQFF. CDR3 DNA: TGTGCCAGCAGCTTGGGGACTAGCGGTTACAATGAGCAGTTCTTC.

This clone was seen only once. The genes are TRBV5-4 and TRBJ2-7; D is unresolved. The CDR3 loop spans 15 amino acids. Germline V gives CDR1 SGHNT, CDR2 YYREEE (reference sequence). V was clipped by 4 bases and J by 0 bases, with 14 bases between them. CDR3 region: CASSQDSSSSYEQYF. The DNA for the CDR3 is TGTGCCAGCAGCCAAGATTCCTCTAGCTCCTACGAGCAGTACTTC. Full variable domain (rest looked up from reference TRBV5-4 and TRBJ2-7): ETGVTQSPTHLIKTRGQQVTLRCSSQSGHNTVSWYQQALGQGPQFIFQYYREEENGRGNFPPRFSGLQFPNYSSELNVNALELDDSALYLCASSQDSSSSYEQYFGPGTRLTVT.

This clone was seen only a few times. The chain links TRBV6-1 to TRBJ1-1; 7 nucleotides line up with TRBD1. Germline V gene data show CDR1 as MNHNS and CDR2 as SASEGT. The CDR3 covers 15 residues. Trimming cost V 4 bases and J 5 bases; bases outside gene matches: 10. CDR3 residues: CASSAQSTGKTEAFF. The CDR3 DNA sequence: TGTGCCAGCAGTGCTCAGTCGACAGGGAAAACTGAAGCTTTCTTT.

This clone was seen only once. The rearrangement uses TRBV7-6 and TRBJ2-7, with D uncertain. V was shortened by 1 base and J by 2 bases, with 9 bases between the two germline ends. The CDR3 runs to 14 residues. Germline CDR1 reads SGHVS; CDR2 reads FNYEAQ. The DNA for the CDR3 is TGTGCCAGCAGCTTAGTTGGATCCACCTACGAGCAGTACTTC. Protein product: CASSLVGSTYEQYF.

This clone counts as medium-sized. The sample carries other DNA sequences with the same CDR3. The CDR3 sequence is CSVGGNEQFF. Written as DNA, the CDR3 is TGCAGCGTTGGCGGCAATGAGCAGTTCTTC. The rearrangement links TRBV29-1 to TRBJ2-1; D ambiguous. V lost 4 bases and J 6 bases, leaving 4 bases between the germline ends. Germline V gene data show CDR1 as SQVTM and CDR2 as ANQGSEA. This CDR3 has 10 amino acids.

By sample share, this clone is medium-sized. This chain connects TRBV4-3 to TRBJ1-4; D uncertain. V was cut by 2 bases and J by 7 bases, with 8 bases left in between. This CDR3 region has 13 residues. Looked up from germline, CDR1 is LGHNA and CDR2 is YSLEER. This CDR3 is CASSQLRGEKLFF. The CDR3 DNA sequence: TGCGCCAGCAGCCAACTGCGGGGTGAAAAACTGTTTTTT.

The chain joins TRBV27 to TRBJ1-1; D might be TRBD1 (6 bases). V was shortened by 3 bases and J by 5 bases, with 13 bases between the two germline ends. Germline assignment: CDR1 MNHEY and CDR2 SMNVEV (reference sequence). The CDR3 is 14 residues long. In DNA, the CDR3 is TGTGCCAGCAGTTTGGGGGCCAGGGTTACTGAAGCTTTCTTT. Translating gives CASSLGARVTEAFF.

By proportion, this clone is medium-sized. V usage is TRBV19 and J usage is TRBJ2-7, with a tentative D call TRBD1 (5 bases). The V gene lost 1 base and the J gene lost 2 bases, with 9 bases spanning the gap. Germline V gene lookup returns CDR1 LNHDA and CDR2 SQIVND (reference sequence). The CDR3 consists of 14 residues. The CDR3 sequence is CASSIVPGTYEQYF. The DNA of the CDR3 is TGTGCCAGTAGTATAGTTCCAGGGACCTACGAGCAGTACTTC.

V gene TRBV2 combines with J gene TRBJ2-1; D is undetermined. The germline gives CDR1 SNHLY, CDR2 FYNNEI. The CDR3 extends over 13 amino acids. V was cut by 4 bases and J by 0 bases, with 4 bases left in between. The CDR3 DNA sequence: TGTGCCAGCAGTGGGCGCTCCTACAATGAGCAGTTCTTC. It specifies CASSGRSYNEQFF.

The J gene is TRBJ2-7, the V gene TRBV30, with D possibly TRBD2 on 5 matching bases. V was pared by 5 bases and J by 3 bases, with 8 bases between. Germline V gene lookup returns CDR1 GTSNPN and CDR2 SVGIG (reference sequence). This CDR3 region has 11 residues. The CDR3 DNA reads as TGTGCCTGGTCCCGGGGCTACGAGCAGTACTTC. Translating it yields CAWSRGYEQYF.

This clone was seen a few times. This chain uses TRBV12-5 with TRBJ2-3; D remains ambiguous. The CDR3 is 15 residues long. V dropped 2 bases and J dropped 4 bases, with 13 bases sitting between them. Germline V gives CDR1 LGHNT, CDR2 FRNRAP. As DNA, the CDR3 is TGTGCTAGTGGTTTGAGCCTACGCTCGGCAGATACGCAGTATTTT. Its translation: CASGLSLRSADTQYF.

This clone was counted only a few times. This chain joins TRBV19 and TRBJ2-1, with D uncertain. Trimming left V 3 bases short and J 7 bases short, with 4 bases between. The germline gives CDR1 LNHDA, CDR2 SQIVND (reference sequence). This CDR3 has 11 amino acids. The CDR3 reads CASSIGNEQFF. The CDR3 nucleotides are TGTGCCAGTAGTATCGGGAATGAGCAGTTCTTC.

V and J are TRBV5-4 and TRBJ2-3, with 9 bases identical to TRBD2. Germline values: CDR1 SGHNT, CDR2 YYREEE (reference sequence). J lost 5 bases, V lost 0 bases, and 7 bases had no gene match. CDR3 length: 16 amino acids. CDR3 region: CASSLVGLAGRDTQYF. CDR3 nucleotide sequence: TGTGCCAGCAGCTTGGTAGGGCTAGCGGGAAGAGATACGCAGTATTTT.

This clone was seen a few times. This chain joins TRBV29-1 and TRBJ2-6, with D uncertain. Trimming removed 6 bases from V and 0 bases from J, with 18 bases in between. CDR1 SQVTM and CDR2 ANQGSEA come from the germline V gene. CDR3 size: 17 residues. This chain's CDR3 is CSVGQHDHDSGANVLTF. The CDR3 coding sequence is TGCAGCGTGGGCCAACATGACCACGACTCTGGGGCCAACGTCCTGACTTTC.

This chain links TRBV5-1 with TRBJ1-1; D not resolved. With 2 bases removed from V and 0 bases from J, the gap between germline ends came to 8 bases. Germline lookup yields CDR1 SGHRS and CDR2 YFSETQ. The CDR3 has 14 amino acids. The CDR3 DNA reads TGCGCCAGCAGCTTAACCGGTTTGAACACTGAAGCTTTCTTT. Its translation is CASSLTGLNTEAFF.

This clone is labeled as medium-sized. The J gene is TRBJ1-1, the V gene TRBV9, with D uncertain. V lost 0 bases and J 1 base, leaving 7 bases between the germline ends. The CDR3 is made up of 14 amino acids. Germline-derived CDR1 and CDR2 are SGDLS and YYNGEE. The CDR3 sequence is CASSVDVRNTEAFF. Written as DNA, the CDR3 is TGTGCCAGCAGCGTAGATGTAAGGAACACTGAAGCTTTCTTT.

The V call is TRBV7-2, the J call TRBJ1-4, with 9 nucleotides matching TRBD1. Trimming removed 4 bases from V and 8 bases from J; junction bases left unmatched: 5. This CDR3 has 14 amino acids. CDR1 and CDR2 from the germline V gene are SGHTA and FQGNSA. The DNA for the CDR3 is TGTGCCAGCAGCTGGACAGGGGCCCGAGAAAAACTGTTTTTT. Translating it yields CASSWTGAREKLFF. The entire variable domain, with the rest obtained from reference TRBV7-2 and TRBJ1-4, is as follows: GAGVSQSPSNKVTEKGKDVELRCDPISGHTALYWYRQSLGQGLEFLIYFQGNSAPDKSGLPSDRFSAERTGGSVSTLTIQRTQQEDSAVYLCASSWTGAREKLFFGSGTQLSVL.

By frequency in the sample, this clone is medium-sized. The chain uses TRBV29-1 and TRBJ2-7; D possibly uses TRBD1 or TRBD2 (6 bases each). CDR3 length equals 13 residues. Germline loops: CDR1 SQVTM, CDR2 ANQGSEA. V was clipped by 5 bases and J by 6 bases, with 17 bases between them. CDR3 sequence reads: CSVPNGGLGEQYF. CDR3 bases: TGCAGCGTTCCGAATGGGGGGCTGGGCGAGCAGTACTTC.

This clone was seen a few times. The chain uses TRBV11-3 and TRBJ2-7, with 7 nucleotides matching TRBD1. V was pared by 9 bases and J by 0 bases, with 5 bases of the junction left unmatched. Germline V lookup: CDR1 SGHNT, CDR2 YENEEA. The CDR3 loop spans 13 amino acids. The CDR3 region has the DNA TGTGCCAGGCGGACAGGCAGCTCCTACGAGCAGTACTTC. This encodes CARRTGSSYEQYF. The whole variable domain, remainder taken from reference TRBV11-3 and TRBJ2-7, is EAGVVQSPRYKIIEKKQPVAFWCNPISGHNTLYWYLQNLGQGPELLIRYENEEAVDDSQLPKDRFSAERLKGVDSTLKIQPAELGDSAVYLCARRTGSSYEQYFGPGTRLTVT.

In its sample, this clone ranks as medium-sized. The gene calls are TRBV7-2 and TRBJ2-1; 7 positions agree with TRBD2. V was pared by 4 bases and J by 6 bases, with 6 bases of the junction left unmatched. The CDR3 extends over 14 amino acids. From germline, CDR1 is SGHTA and CDR2 FQGNSA. The CDR3 sequence: CASSSLADPNEQFF. The CDR3 DNA is TGTGCCAGCAGCTCCCTAGCGGACCCCAATGAGCAGTTCTTC.